Listed here are 10 T cell receptor beta chains from one sample, sequenced in a study of OX40 agonist ivuxolimab in advanced cancers. Libraries were prepared by immunoSEQ multiplex PCR; TCRdb keeps only in-frame clonotypes and omits some of them. The sample records about 70,000 clones, roughly 90% being singletons. Here the sequenced sample was CD4+ or CD8+ T cells sorted from blood, taken in a trial of the OX40 agonist ivuxolimab. These receptors all stem from an adult with an advanced solid tumor such as melanoma, head and neck, liver or kidney cancer.

J is TRBJ1-1 and V is TRBV11-2; D not resolved. Germline V gene lookup returns CDR1 SGHAT and CDR2 FQNNGV. The CDR3 runs to 14 residues. V was clipped by 4 bases and J by 1 base, with 10 bases between them. CDR3 region: CASSSPSGNTEAFF. The CDR3 nucleotides read TGTGCCAGCAGCTCGCCCTCGGGGAACACTGAAGCTTTCTTT.

This CDR3 reads CASRRTDDTEAFF. The CDR3 bases are TGTGCCAGCAGAAGGACAGATGACACTGAAGCTTTCTTT. The genes are TRBV7-9 and TRBJ1-1; maybe TRBD1 (6 bases). Trimming left V 6 bases short and J 3 bases short, with 11 bases between. Per germline, CDR1 SEHNR and CDR2 FQNEAQ (reference sequence). This CDR3 is 13 amino acids long.

The V gene is TRBV7-8, the J gene TRBJ2-2; 8 nucleotides match TRBD2. Trimming cost V 1 base and J 6 bases; bases outside gene matches: 10. The CDR3 runs 17 residues. Germline CDR1 reads SGHVS; CDR2 reads FQNEAQ. This chain's CDR3 is CASSLVVSGVRSGELFF. The CDR3 bases are TGTGCCAGCAGCTTAGTTGTTAGCGGGGTCCGCTCCGGGGAGCTGTTTTTT.

The V call is TRBV19, the J call TRBJ1-2; 7 bases are a match to TRBD1. The V gene's germline CDR1 is LNHDA and CDR2 SQIVND (reference sequence). The J segment lost 4 bases and the V segment lost 3 bases, leaving 14 bases of the junction unmatched. The CDR3 is 17 residues long. DNA for the CDR3: TGTGCCAGTAGTATTCCGGCGTTGACAGGGATTGGCTATGGCTACACCTTC. Protein: CASSIPALTGIGYGYTF.

The chain joins TRBV5-1 to TRBJ2-3; D is undetermined. This CDR3 spans 16 amino acids. Germline CDR1 is SGHRS and CDR2 is YFSETQ. Trimming left V 0 bases short and J 0 bases short, with 11 bases between. This CDR3 is CASSLGAGGSTDTQYF. CDR3 DNA: TGCGCCAGCAGCTTGGGCGCCGGCGGCAGCACAGATACGCAGTATTTT.

The chain combines TRBV6-6 with TRBJ1-5; no clear D gene. Trimming pared 4 bases from V and 3 bases from J, leaving 7 bases between. The length of the CDR3 is 13 residues. Germline CDR1 is MNHNY and CDR2 is SVGAGI (reference sequence). CDR3 nucleotides: TGTGCCAGCAGTTCCAGTTTCAATCAGCCCCAGCATTTT. This sequence encodes CASSSSFNQPQHF.

The rearrangement uses TRBV5-4 and TRBJ2-1; possible D gene TRBD2, 6 bases. The CDR3 spans 15 residues. Trimming shortened V by 4 bases and J by 0 bases, and 11 bases separated the two germline ends. The germline V gene has CDR1 SGHNT and CDR2 YYREEE (reference sequence). Here the CDR3 DNA reads TGTGCCAGCAGCCCCTTCGGGAGCTCCTACAATGAGCAGTTCTTC. Its translation: CASSPFGSSYNEQFF.

This clone was counted a single time. This chain joins TRBV5-4 and TRBJ2-1; a weak D match, TRBD2 (6 bases). Germline V gives CDR1 SGHNT, CDR2 YYREEE (reference sequence). The CDR3 has 16 amino acids. The V end was cut by 4 bases, the J end by 0 bases, with 14 bases between. The CDR3 region is CASSPVAGSSYNEQFF. CDR3 nucleotide sequence: TGTGCCAGCAGCCCTGTTGCGGGGAGCTCCTACAATGAGCAGTTCTTC.

The V call is TRBV6-5, the J call TRBJ2-7; no firm D call. This CDR3 is built from 14 residues. Trimming stripped 0 bases from V and 5 bases from J, with 11 bases between. In germline, CDR1 is MNHEY, CDR2 SVGAGI. The CDR3 here is CASSYSDLSDEQYF. CDR3 in DNA: TGTGCCAGCAGTTACTCGGACCTCAGCGACGAGCAGTACTTC.

In its sample, this clone was seen a few times. The chain is built from TRBV6-1 and TRBJ1-5; the D gene is possibly TRBD1 (6 bases). The CDR3 is made up of 13 amino acids. Trimming removed 6 bases from V and 7 bases from J, with 13 bases in between. CDR1 is MNHNS and CDR2 is SASEGT in the germline V gene. CDR3 bases: TGTGCCAGCAGCCCGTTTAGGGGGCAGCCCCAGCATTTT. Translating it yields CASSPFRGQPQHF.